Below, 8 T cell receptor beta chains from the same sample are listed, as sequenced in a study of blood T cell repertoires in COVID-19. Profiled with immunoSEQ multiplex PCR; TCRdb holds only in-frame clones, not every one. The repertoire consists of 150,000 to 200,000 clones, with roughly 80% occurring once and the leading ten covering approximately 8.1%. Material for sequencing was peripheral blood. The origin of the receptors is a woman aged 80 or over with COVID-19, enrolled during active disease.

The rearrangement uses TRBV27 and TRBJ2-1; TRBD1 matches 10 bases. Germline CDR1 is MNHEY and CDR2 is SMNVEV (reference sequence). This CDR3 region has 14 residues. V dropped 7 bases and J dropped 7; count of bases not matched to a gene: 7. CDR3 sequence (DNA): TGTGCCAGCAAGGGACAGGGGAGAGGGAATGAGCAGTTCTTC. Its protein is CASKGQGRGNEQFF.

The V call is TRBV3-1 (or the pseudogene TRBV3-2), the J call TRBJ2-3; the match to TRBD1 covers 9 bases. Per germline, CDR1 LGHDT and CDR2 YNNKEL (reference sequence). Unmatched junction bases numbered 2, after V lost 1 base and J lost 3 bases. This CDR3 spans 15 amino acids. CDR3 sequence (DNA): TGTGCCAGCAGCCAAGGGACAGGGGAAACAGATACGCAGTATTTT. This translates into CASSQGTGETDTQYF.

V gene TRBV7-6 combines with J gene TRBJ1-6; 7 bases agree with TRBD1. V shed 4 bases, J shed 7 bases, and the junction held 4 bases outside the gene matches. This CDR3 spans 14 amino acids. CDR1 and CDR2 from the germline V gene are SGHVS and FNYEAQ. The CDR3 sequence: CASSSPDRNSPLHF. The CDR3 DNA sequence: TGTGCCAGCAGCTCTCCGGACAGGAATTCACCCCTCCACTTT.

This clone was counted between two and nine times. This rearrangement joins TRBV28 to TRBJ1-2; a possible D gene is TRBD1 (6 bases). This CDR3 spans 13 amino acids. Trimming shortened V by 6 bases and J by 2 bases, and 10 bases separated the two germline ends. Germline CDR1 MDHEN, CDR2 SYDVKM. The DNA for the CDR3 is TGTGCCAGCAGACCCACAGGGAACTATGGCTACACCTTC. Its translation: CASRPTGNYGYTF.

The V and J genes are TRBV5-1 and TRBJ1-1, with unresolved D. The CDR3 sequence is 14 residues long. Deletions cut 6 bases from V and 1 base from J, with 13 bases between. CDR1 and CDR2 from the germline V gene are SGHRS and YFSETQ. CDR3 protein: CASTPTPSNTEAFF. The CDR3 DNA sequence: TGCGCCAGCACCCCGACACCCTCGAACACTGAAGCTTTCTTT.

The chain combines TRBV19 with TRBJ2-3; TRBD2 aligns across 9 bases. Germline trimming cut 10 bases from V and 5 bases from J; bases unmatched to any gene: 7. The CDR3 runs to 13 residues. Germline lookup yields CDR1 LNHDA and CDR2 SQIVND (reference sequence). The CDR3 reads CATAASGVDTQYF. In nucleotides, the CDR3 is TGTGCCACCGCCGCTAGCGGGGTAGATACGCAGTATTTT.

The chain is built from TRBV5-1 and TRBJ1-1; 7 positions agree with TRBD1. With 4 bases clipped from V and 8 bases from J, the junction kept 8 bases outside the gene matches. The CDR3 loop spans 13 amino acids. Germline CDR1 is SGHRS and CDR2 is YFSETQ. As DNA, the CDR3 is TGCGCCAGCAGCGCCGGACAGGCCCGAGAAGCTTTCTTT. Encoded protein: CASSAGQAREAFF.

This chain links TRBV3-1 (or the pseudogene TRBV3-2) with TRBJ2-2; 9 bases fit TRBD2. The germline gives CDR1 LGHDT, CDR2 YNNKEL (reference sequence). Trimming at V came to 2 bases and at J to 0 bases, leaving 4 bases not matched to a gene. The CDR3 sequence is 17 residues long. DNA of the CDR3: TGTGCCAGCAGCCAATTAGCGGGAGCCTCGAACACCGGGGAGCTGTTTTTT. Encoded protein: CASSQLAGASNTGELFF.